These 10 T cell receptor beta chains originate from one sample sequenced in a study of early T cells in non-severe SARS-CoV-2 infection. TCRdb processed the 5' RACE reads anew with MiXCR; each CDR3 protein has one entry. The repertoire consists of 65,000 to 85,000 distinct CDR3 sequences, with over 8% occurring once and the leading ten covering roughly a sixth. This specimen was whole blood, taken at baseline. The source of these receptors is an adult who was a healthcare worker with PCR-confirmed SARS-CoV-2 infection or an uninfected control (not recorded which).

The sample holds many counts of this clonotype. The chain employs TRBV6-6 and TRBJ2-5; 7 bases are shared with TRBD1. Trimming at V came to 3 bases and at J to 3 bases, leaving 10 bases not matched to a gene. This CDR3 region has 16 residues. The germline CDR1 and CDR2 sequences are MNHNY and SVGAGI (reference sequence). Here the CDR3 reads CASSYPLGTVKETQYF. The DNA for the CDR3 is TGTGCCAGCAGTTATCCACTAGGGACAGTGAAAGAGACCCAGTACTTC.

The chain joins TRBV28 to TRBJ1-5, with D uncertain. CDR3 length: 15 amino acids. Germline V gives CDR1 MDHEN, CDR2 SYDVKM. Trimming shortened V by 2 bases and J by 1 base, and 9 bases separated the two germline ends. CDR3 region: CASSLPGVSNQPQHF. DNA of the CDR3: TGTGCCAGCAGTTTACCCGGGGTGAGCAATCAGCCCCAGCATTTT.

The sample holds many counts of this clonotype. This chain uses TRBV7-9 with TRBJ2-4; no definite D call. V lost 6 bases to trimming and J lost 16 bases, with 25 bases between them. The CDR3 has 14 amino acids. CDR1 and CDR2 (germline): SEHNR, FQNEAQ (reference sequence). This CDR3 reads CASRPILTLLTQYF. CDR3 coding DNA: TGTGCCAGCAGGCCCATCCTGACACTTCTTACGCAATACTTC.

This clonotype was recorded a few times. V usage is TRBV12-3 or TRBV12-4 and J usage is TRBJ2-5; 7 nucleotides match TRBD2. CDR3 length: 14 amino acids. The V and J ends lost 8 bases and 5 bases, in that order; junction bases with no gene match: 11. CDR3: CASEDGTTSETQYF. CDR3 nucleotides: TGTGCCAGCGAAGATGGGACTACGAGTGAGACCCAGTACTTC.

This clonotype was recorded many times. The CDR3 sequence: CASSERRPSTDTQYF. CDR3 nucleotides: TGTGCCAGCAGCGAGCGGCGTCCCAGCACAGATACGCAGTATTTT. The rearrangement joins TRBV7-2 to TRBJ2-3, with a weak D call TRBD2 (5 bases). Trimming shortened V by 5 bases and J by 0 bases, and 12 bases separated the two germline ends. Germline assignment: CDR1 SGHTA and CDR2 FQGNSA. This CDR3 contains 15 residues. The full variable domain, with the rest looked up from reference TRBV7-2 and TRBJ2-3, is GAGVSQSPSNKVTEKGKDVELRCDPISGHTALYWYRQSLGQGLEFLIYFQGNSAPDKSGLPSDRFSAERTGGSVSTLTIQRTQQEDSAVYLCASSERRPSTDTQYFGPGTRLTVL.

The chain recombines TRBV25-1 with TRBJ1-1; TRBD1 matches 7 bases. The CDR3 runs to 14 residues. The V gene end was trimmed by 6 bases and the J gene end by 1 base; junction bases not matched to a gene: 5. Germline V gene sequence: CDR1 MGHDK, CDR2 SYGVNS. The CDR3 DNA reads TGTGCCAGCAGACTGACAGGGACGAACACTGAAGCTTTCTTT. As protein: CASRLTGTNTEAFF. Together with reference TRBV25-1 and TRBJ1-1, the CDR3 gives the full variable domain: EADIYQTPRYLVIGTGKKITLECSQTMGHDKMYWYQQDPGMELHLIHYSYGVNSTEKGDLSSESTVSRIRTEHFPLTLESARPSHTSQYLCASRLTGTNTEAFFGQGTRLTVV.

The table lists this clonotype with many counts. The chain joins TRBV29-1 to TRBJ2-5, with 8 nucleotides matching TRBD2. Germline V gene data show CDR1 as SQVTM and CDR2 as ANQGSEA. The CDR3 totals 14 residues. The junction had 9 bases not matched to a gene; V was cut back by 7 bases and J by 2 bases. The CDR3 spells CSAGAGVVQETQYF. The DNA for the CDR3 is TGCAGCGCCGGAGCGGGAGTGGTACAAGAGACCCAGTACTTC.

A few counts support this clonotype. The rearrangement joins TRBV3-1 to TRBJ1-4; no clear D gene. V lost 6 bases to trimming and J lost 10 bases, with 18 bases between them. Germline-derived CDR1 and CDR2 are LGHDT and YNNKEL (reference sequence). The CDR3 is 14 amino acids. The DNA for the CDR3 is TGTGCCAGCAGTGAAAACCCGGCAGGTGGAAAACTGTTTTTT. Its protein is CASSENPAGGKLFF.

Only a few counts were recorded for this clonotype. This chain links TRBV29-1 with TRBJ2-7, with D possibly being TRBD2 (6 bases). V shed 7 bases and J shed 6 bases, with 16 bases lying between them. Germline CDR1 SQVTM, CDR2 ANQGSEA. This CDR3 has 12 amino acids. The CDR3 is CSAHLRDGEQYF. For the CDR3, the DNA is TGCAGCGCCCATTTGCGGGACGGCGAGCAGTACTTC.

This clonotype was seen a few times. The chain is built from TRBV28 and TRBJ2-3; 8 bases align to TRBD2. Germline V lookup: CDR1 MDHEN, CDR2 SYDVKM. Trimming at V came to 6 bases and at J to 2 bases, leaving 16 bases not matched to a gene. The CDR3 totals 18 residues. The CDR3 is CASRTVGSAGGYTDTQYF. The DNA for the CDR3 is TGTGCCAGCAGAACAGTAGGTAGCGCGGGAGGCTACACAGATACGCAGTATTTT.